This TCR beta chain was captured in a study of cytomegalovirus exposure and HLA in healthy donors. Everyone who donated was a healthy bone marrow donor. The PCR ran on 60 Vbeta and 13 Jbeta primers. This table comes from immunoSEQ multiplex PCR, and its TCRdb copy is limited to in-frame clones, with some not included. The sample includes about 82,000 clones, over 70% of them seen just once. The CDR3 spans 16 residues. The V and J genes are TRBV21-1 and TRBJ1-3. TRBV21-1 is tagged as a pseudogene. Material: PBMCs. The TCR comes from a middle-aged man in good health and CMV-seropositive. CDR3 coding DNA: TGTGCCAGCAGCAAATGGGGGGAGGTCTCTGGAAACACCATATATTTT. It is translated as CASSKWGEVSGNTIYF.